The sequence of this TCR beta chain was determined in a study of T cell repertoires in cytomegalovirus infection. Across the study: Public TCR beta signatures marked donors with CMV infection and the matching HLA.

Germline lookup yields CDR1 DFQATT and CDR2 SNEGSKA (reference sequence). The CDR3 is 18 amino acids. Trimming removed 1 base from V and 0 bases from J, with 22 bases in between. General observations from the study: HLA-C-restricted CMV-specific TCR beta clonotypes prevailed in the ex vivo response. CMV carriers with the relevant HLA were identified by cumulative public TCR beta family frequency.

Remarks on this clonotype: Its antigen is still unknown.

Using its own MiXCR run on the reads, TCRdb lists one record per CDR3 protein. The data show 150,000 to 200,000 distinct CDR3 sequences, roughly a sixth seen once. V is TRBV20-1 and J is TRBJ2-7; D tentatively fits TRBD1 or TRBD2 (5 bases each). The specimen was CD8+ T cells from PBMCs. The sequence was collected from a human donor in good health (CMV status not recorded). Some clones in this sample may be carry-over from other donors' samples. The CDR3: CSARGGADLGLNSYEQYF. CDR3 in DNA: TGCAGTGCTAGAGGAGGGGCTGATCTAGGTCTAAACTCCTACGAGCAGTACTTC.